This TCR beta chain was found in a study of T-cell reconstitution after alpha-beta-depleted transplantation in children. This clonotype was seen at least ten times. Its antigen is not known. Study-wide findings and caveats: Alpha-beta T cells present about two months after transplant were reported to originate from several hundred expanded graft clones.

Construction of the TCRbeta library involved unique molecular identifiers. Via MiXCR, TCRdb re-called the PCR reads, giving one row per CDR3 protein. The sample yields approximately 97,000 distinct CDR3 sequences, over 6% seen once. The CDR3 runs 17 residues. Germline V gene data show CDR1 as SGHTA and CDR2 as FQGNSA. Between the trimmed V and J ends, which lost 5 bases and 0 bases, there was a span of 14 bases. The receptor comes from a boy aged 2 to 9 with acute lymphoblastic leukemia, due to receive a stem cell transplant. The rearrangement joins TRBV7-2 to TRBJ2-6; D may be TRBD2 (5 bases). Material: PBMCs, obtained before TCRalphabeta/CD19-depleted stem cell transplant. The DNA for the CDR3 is TGTGCCAGCAGCCTTCGGGGAGAATACTCTGGGGCCAACGTCCTGACTTTC. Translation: CASSLRGEYSGANVLTF.